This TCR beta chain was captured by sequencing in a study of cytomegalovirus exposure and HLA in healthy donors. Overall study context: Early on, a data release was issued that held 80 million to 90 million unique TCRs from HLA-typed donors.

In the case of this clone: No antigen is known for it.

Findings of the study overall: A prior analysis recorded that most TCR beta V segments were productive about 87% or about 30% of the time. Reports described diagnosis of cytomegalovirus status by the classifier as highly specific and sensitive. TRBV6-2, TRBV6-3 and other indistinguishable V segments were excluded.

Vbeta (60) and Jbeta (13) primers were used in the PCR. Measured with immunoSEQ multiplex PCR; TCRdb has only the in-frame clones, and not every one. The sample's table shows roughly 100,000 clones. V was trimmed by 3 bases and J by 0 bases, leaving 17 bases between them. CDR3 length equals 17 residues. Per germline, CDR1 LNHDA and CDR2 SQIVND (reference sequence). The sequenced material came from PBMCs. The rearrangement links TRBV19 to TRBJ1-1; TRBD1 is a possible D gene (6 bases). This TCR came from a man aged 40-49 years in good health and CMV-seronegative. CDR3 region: CASSIARGPTLNTEAFF. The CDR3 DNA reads TGTGCCAGTAGTATTGCCAGGGGCCCTACCCTGAACACTGAAGCTTTCTTT.